This entry is about one TCR beta chain. Its antigen is unidentified. The length of the CDR3 is 15 residues. Trimming removed 4 bases from V and 2 bases from J, with 15 bases in between. Germline V gene sequence: CDR1 SGHRS, CDR2 YFSETQ. Division of CD4+ cells produced a CD45RA+ naive subset and a CD45RA-negative memory subset. A deep-level run was used for the assay. For sorted subsets, about 190 ng DNA per replicate equaled 30,000 or so T cell genomes. Some clones are missing from TCRdb's copy, which holds only in-frame ones; the method was immunoSEQ multiplex PCR. The table includes millions of clones, 95% detected once. This entry belongs to a study of shared clonotypes between healthy human individuals. Findings and caveats of the study: The study's rarefaction showed incomplete sorted-subset sequencing despite large depth.

The V gene is TRBV5-1, the J gene TRBJ2-5; D possibly matches TRBD1 or TRBD2 (6 bases each). The sample comprised naive CD4+ T cells sorted from blood. Noted subset: CD45RA+ positively selected. The receptor was isolated from a man aged 18 to 30 in good health. Written as DNA, the CDR3 is TGCGCCAGCAGCCCGTGGGGGGCATGGCAAGAGACCCAGTACTTC. It codes for CASSPWGAWQETQYF.